This T cell receptor (beta chain) emerged from a study of blood T cell repertoires in COVID-19. Overall study context: PBMCs, B-cell-depleted T cells, or T cells were the source of the cDNA or gDNA that made up the material.

As handled by the study authors: Nucleated cell number was recorded as an estimate derived from reference gene primer amplification. Data came from immunoSEQ multiplex PCR; TCRdb stores just in-frame clones and leaves some out. The DNA was the basis for D and trimming; V, J and clone size are from that table. The sample contains approximately 230,000 clones, roughly 80% of which appear only once. The V end lost 4 bases, the J end lost 0 bases, and 7 bases lay between the germline ends. The CDR3 consists of 15 residues. Germline V lookup: CDR1 LGHDT, CDR2 YNNKEL (reference sequence). The rearrangement uses TRBV3-1 (or the pseudogene TRBV3-2) and TRBJ2-6; D is unclear. Sequenced: peripheral blood. The sequence was collected from a man older than 75 with acute or convalescent COVID-19. The CDR3: CASSRLSSGANVLTF. DNA for the CDR3: TGTGCCAGCAGCCGACTCAGCTCTGGGGCCAACGTCCTGACTTTC.